This T cell receptor beta chain stems from a study of shared clonotypes between healthy human individuals. Study context: Those who served as donors were a couple of women and a few men between the ages of 18 and 49. Whole-study findings and limits: Even with large depth, rarefaction showed that sorted-subset sequencing was incomplete.

Over several immunoSEQ plates, each subset's genomic DNA was distributed in even portions. Assay: immunoSEQ multiplex PCR; the TCRdb copy retains only in-frame clones and omits some. The table lists about 1.1 million clones, around 78% of them singletons. Germline-derived CDR1 and CDR2 are MDHEN and SYDVKM. The CDR3 is made up of 14 amino acids. Deletions cut 5 bases from V and 2 bases from J, with 13 bases between. About this clone itself: Its antigen is as yet unknown.

The chain uses TRBV28 and TRBJ2-7; D perhaps matches TRBD2 (6 bases). This TCR was recovered from a man younger than 35 in good health. Some clones in this sample may be carry-over from other donors' samples. Sequenced sample: memory CD4+ T cells from PBMCs. Subset of the sample: CD45RA-negative fraction. CDR3 amino acids: CASSDGRFAYEQYF. The CDR3, as DNA: TGTGCCAGCAGTGATGGGAGGTTTGCCTACGAGCAGTACTTC.